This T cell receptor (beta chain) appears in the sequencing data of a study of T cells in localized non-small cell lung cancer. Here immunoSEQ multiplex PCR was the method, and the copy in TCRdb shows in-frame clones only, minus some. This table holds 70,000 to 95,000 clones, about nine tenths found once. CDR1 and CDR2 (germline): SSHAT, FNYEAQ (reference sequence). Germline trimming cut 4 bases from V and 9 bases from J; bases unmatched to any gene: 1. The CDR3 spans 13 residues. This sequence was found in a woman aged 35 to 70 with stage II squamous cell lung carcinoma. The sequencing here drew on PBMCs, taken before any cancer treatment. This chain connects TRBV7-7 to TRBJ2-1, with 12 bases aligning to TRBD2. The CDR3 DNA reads TGTGCCAGCAGCTCGGGACTAGCGGGTGAGCAGTTCTTC. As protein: CASSSGLAGEQFF.